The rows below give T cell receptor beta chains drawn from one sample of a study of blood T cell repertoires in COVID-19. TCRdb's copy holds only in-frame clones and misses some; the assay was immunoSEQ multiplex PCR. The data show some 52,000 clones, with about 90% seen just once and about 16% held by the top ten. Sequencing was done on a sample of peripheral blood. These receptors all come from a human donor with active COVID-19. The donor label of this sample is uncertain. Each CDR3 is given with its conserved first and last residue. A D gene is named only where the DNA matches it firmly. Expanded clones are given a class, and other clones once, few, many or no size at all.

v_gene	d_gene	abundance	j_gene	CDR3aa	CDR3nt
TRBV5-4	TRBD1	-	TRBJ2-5	CASSLVGTDQETQYF	TGTGCCAGCAGCTTGGTGGGGACAGACCAAGAGACCCAGTACTTC
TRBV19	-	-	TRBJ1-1	CASTNPQGRGDTEAFF	TGTGCCAGTACTAATCCCCAGGGTAGGGGCGACACTGAAGCTTTCTTT
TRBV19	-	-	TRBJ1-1	CASSIRAGATKNTEAFF	TGTGCCAGTAGTATTCGGGCGGGAGCAACCAAGAACACTGAAGCTTTCTTT
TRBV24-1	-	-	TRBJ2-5	CATSSFSHTFQETQYF	TGTGCCACCAGCTCGTTCTCCCACACCTTCCAAGAGACCCAGTACTTC
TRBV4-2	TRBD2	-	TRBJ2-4	CASSSGGTKNIQYF	TGTGCCAGCAGTAGCGGGGGGACGAAAAACATTCAGTACTTC
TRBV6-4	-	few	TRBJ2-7	CASSEAPGYYEQYF	TGTGCCAGCAGTGAGGCCCCCGGGTATTACGAGCAGTACTTC
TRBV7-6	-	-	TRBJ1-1	CASRGAGKAFF	TGTGCCAGCAGGGGGGCAGGGAAAGCTTTCTTT
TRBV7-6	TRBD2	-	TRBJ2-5	CASSSRTSGGGETQYF	TGTGCCAGCAGCTCGAGGACTAGCGGGGGGGGAGAGACCCAGTACTTC
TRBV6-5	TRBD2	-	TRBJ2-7	CASVRGAVYEQYF	TGTGCCAGCGTGCGGGGGGCGGTCTACGAGCAGTACTTC
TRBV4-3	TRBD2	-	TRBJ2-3	CASSQVLAGGPEFRYF	TGCGCCAGCAGCCAAGTTCTAGCGGGGGGGCCTGAGTTCCGGTATTTT
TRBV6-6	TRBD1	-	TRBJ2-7	CASSSTRQGSYEQYF	TGTGCCAGCAGTTCGACCAGACAGGGGTCCTACGAGCAGTACTTC
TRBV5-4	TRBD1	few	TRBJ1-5	CASSLGQGKGQPQHF	TGTGCCAGCAGCTTGGGACAGGGGAAGGGGCAGCCCCAGCATTTT
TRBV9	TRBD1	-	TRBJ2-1	CASSGKDRGNEQFF	TGTGCCAGCAGCGGGAAGGACAGGGGCAATGAGCAGTTCTTC
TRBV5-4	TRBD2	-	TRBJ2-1	CASTFKRSGGAIEQFF	TGTGCCAGCACCTTTAAAAGGAGCGGGGGGGCTATTGAGCAGTTCTTC
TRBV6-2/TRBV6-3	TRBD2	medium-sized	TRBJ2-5	CASSRSGGAVETQYF	TGTGCCAGCAGTCGGAGCGGGGGGGCCGTAGAGACCCAGTACTTC
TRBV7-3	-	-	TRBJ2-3	CASSLAAGKRTDTQYF	TGTGCCAGCAGCTTAGCAGCAGGGAAGCGCACAGATACGCAGTATTTT
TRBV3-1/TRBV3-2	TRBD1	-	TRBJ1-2	CASSLQTTGVVYGYTF	TGTGCCAGCAGCCTACAGACGACAGGGGTCGTCTATGGCTACACCTTC
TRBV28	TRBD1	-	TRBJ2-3	CASRQGQGRADTQYF	TGTGCCAGCAGGCAAGGACAGGGAAGGGCAGATACGCAGTATTTT
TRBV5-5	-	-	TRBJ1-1	CASSLGGEGLTEAFF	TGTGCCAGCAGCTTGGGGGGAGAGGGCCTCACTGAAGCTTTCTTT
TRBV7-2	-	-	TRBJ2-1	CASSLGQVSYNEQFF	TGTGCCAGCAGCTTAGGACAGGTTAGCTACAATGAGCAGTTCTTC
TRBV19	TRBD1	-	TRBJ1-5	CATAGGPNQPQHF	TGTGCCACCGCAGGGGGTCCCAATCAGCCCCAGCATTTT
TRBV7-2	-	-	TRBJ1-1	CACREDMNTEAFF	TGTGCCTGTCGGGAGGATATGAACACTGAAGCTTTCTTT
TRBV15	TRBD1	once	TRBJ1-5	CATSRVSGGGYGNQPQHF	TGTGCCACCAGCAGAGTATCAGGGGGTGGTTATGGCAATCAGCCCCAGCATTTT
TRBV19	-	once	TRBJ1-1	CASTPSRGANTEAFF	TGTGCCAGTACGCCCTCTCGGGGGGCGAACACTGAAGCTTTCTTT
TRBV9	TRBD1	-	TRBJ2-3	CASSARGQGATDTQYF	TGTGCCAGCAGCGCAAGGGGACAGGGGGCAACAGATACGCAGTATTTT
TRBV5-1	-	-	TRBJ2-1	CASSLATPYNEQFF	TGCGCCAGCAGCTTGGCGACACCGTACAATGAGCAGTTCTTC
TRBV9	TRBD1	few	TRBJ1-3	CASSIRQGSGNTIYF	TGTGCCAGCAGCATTCGACAGGGTTCTGGAAACACCATATATTTT
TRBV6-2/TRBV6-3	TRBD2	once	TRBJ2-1	CASRPSGGVYNEQFF	TGTGCCAGCAGACCTAGCGGGGGGGTCTACAATGAGCAGTTCTTC
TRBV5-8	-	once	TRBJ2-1	CASSWDQGLEQFF	TGTGCCAGCAGCTGGGACCAGGGGCTCGAGCAGTTCTTC
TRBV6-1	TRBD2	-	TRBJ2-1	CASSEAWLAGGNEQFF	TGTGCCAGCAGTGAAGCTTGGCTAGCGGGGGGGAATGAGCAGTTCTTC
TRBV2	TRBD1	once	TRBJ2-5	CASRTGVWETQYF	TGTGCCAGTAGGACAGGGGTCTGGGAGACCCAGTACTTC
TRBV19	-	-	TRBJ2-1	CASSPLARRPNEQFF	TGTGCCAGTAGTCCCCTCGCCCGGAGACCGAATGAGCAGTTCTTC
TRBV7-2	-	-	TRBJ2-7	CASSLDDGAYEQYF	TGTGCCAGCAGCTTAGATGACGGGGCCTACGAGCAGTACTTC
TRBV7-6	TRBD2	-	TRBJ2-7	CASSLSTTSGEQYF	TGTGCCAGCAGCTTATCGACGACTAGCGGCGAGCAGTACTTC
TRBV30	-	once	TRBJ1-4	CAWRKFRAGPTNEKLFF	TGTGCCTGGAGAAAGTTCCGGGCAGGGCCAACTAATGAAAAACTGTTTTTT
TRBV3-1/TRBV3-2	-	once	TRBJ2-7	CASSQVYYEQYF	TGTGCCAGCAGCCAAGTTTACTACGAGCAGTACTTC
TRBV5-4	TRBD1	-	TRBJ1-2	CASSPGQGIYGYTF	TGTGCCAGCAGCCCGGGACAGGGGATATATGGCTACACCTTC
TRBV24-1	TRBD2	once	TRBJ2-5	CATSESGGAQETQYF	TGTGCCACCAGTGAGAGCGGGGGGGCCCAAGAGACCCAGTACTTC
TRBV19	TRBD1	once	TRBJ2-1	CASSTGQHYNYNEQFF	TGTGCCAGTAGTACGGGACAGCACTATAATTACAATGAGCAGTTCTTC
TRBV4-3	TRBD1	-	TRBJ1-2	CASSPVDRDYGYTF	TGCGCCAGCAGCCCAGTGGACAGGGACTATGGCTACACCTTC
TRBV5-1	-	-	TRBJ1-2	CASSWMQGTNGYTF	TGCGCCAGCAGCTGGATGCAGGGGACTAATGGCTACACCTTC
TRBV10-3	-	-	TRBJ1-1	CAISESVRNTEAFF	TGTGCCATCAGTGAGTCCGTCAGGAACACTGAAGCTTTCTTT
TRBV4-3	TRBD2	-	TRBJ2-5	CASSQERGGQETQYF	TGCGCCAGCAGCCAAGAGCGGGGGGGCCAAGAGACCCAGTACTTC
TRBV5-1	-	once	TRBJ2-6	CASSLVVYSGANVLTF	TGCGCCAGCAGCTTGGTCGTTTACTCTGGGGCCAACGTCCTGACTTTC
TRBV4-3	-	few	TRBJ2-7	CASSQIQGYEQYF	TGCGCCAGCAGCCAAATACAGGGCTACGAGCAGTACTTC
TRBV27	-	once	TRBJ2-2	CASSLTQAGELFF	TGTGCCAGCAGTTTAACCCAGGCCGGGGAGCTGTTTTTT
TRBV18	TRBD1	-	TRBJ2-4	CASSPPKVRGPLPLAKNIQYF	TGTGCCAGCTCACCACCTAAGGTTAGGGGGCCGCTTCCCTTAGCCAAAAACATTCAGTACTTC
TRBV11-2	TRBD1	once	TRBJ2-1	CASSAGQGSYNEQFF	TGTGCCAGCAGCGCCGGACAGGGGTCTTACAATGAGCAGTTCTTC
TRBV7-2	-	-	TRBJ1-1	CASSYLGGNTEAFF	TGTGCCAGCAGTTATTTGGGAGGGAACACTGAAGCTTTCTTT
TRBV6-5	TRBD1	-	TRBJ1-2	CASQKWDRGLDGYTF	TGTGCCAGCCAAAAATGGGACAGGGGTTTAGATGGCTACACCTTC
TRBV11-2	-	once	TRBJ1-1	CASSLMIGGVREAFF	TGTGCCAGCAGCCTAATGATAGGGGGAGTCAGAGAAGCTTTCTTT
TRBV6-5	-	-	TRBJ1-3	CASRSPGNTIYF	TGTGCCAGCAGAAGCCCTGGAAACACCATATATTTT